Sequencing of this T cell receptor beta chain was carried out in a study of cytomegalovirus exposure and HLA in healthy donors. Findings of the study overall: A missense DCLRE1C variant was associated with V- and J-gene trimming of TCR beta chains in a later analysis, and an independent cohort replicated the association. In an earlier analysis, most TCR beta V segments were productive about 87% or about 30% of the time. TCR beta sequences numbering 16,951 were associated with HLA alleles at 0.05 false discovery rate in a later analysis.

CDR3 size: 13 residues. CDR1 is SGHRS and CDR2 is YFSETQ in the germline V gene. Deletions cut 0 bases from V and 2 bases from J, with 6 bases between. Though probably carrying unrecorded immune exposures, donors were nominally healthy at sampling. It was with 60 Vbeta and 13 Jbeta primers that the PCR ran. This table comes from immunoSEQ multiplex PCR, and its TCRdb copy is limited to in-frame clones, with some not included. The table includes roughly 160,000 clones, just under 80% detected once. As for this clone: Its antigen is currently unknown.

This TCR was recovered from a woman in her fifties or sixties in good health and CMV-seropositive. V usage is TRBV5-1 and J usage is TRBJ2-7; no firm D call. The sequenced sample consisted of PBMCs. DNA for the CDR3: TGCGCCAGCAGCTTGGAACAGACCTACGAGCAGTACTTC. Translating it yields CASSLEQTYEQYF. Variable domain in full (rest from reference TRBV5-1 and TRBJ2-7): KAGVTQTPRYLIKTRGQQVTLSCSPISGHRSVSWYQQTPGQGLQFLFEYFSETQRNKGNFPGRFSGRQFSNSRSEMNVSTLELGDSALYLCASSLEQTYEQYFGPGTRLTVT.